These 14 T cell receptor beta chains came from one sample sequenced in a study of T cells expressing NK-cell markers. TCRdb re-called the 5' RACE reads; every CDR3 protein appears as one record, without DNA. The repertoire table contains 200,000 to 300,000 distinct CDR3 sequences. The sample consisted of blood T cells: a sorted CD56 or NKG2C T cell subset, CD4+ or CD8+ T cells, or bulk PBMC T cells (not recorded which). These receptors were obtained from a man aged 18 to 29 in good health.

V usage is TRBV4-2 and J usage is TRBJ1-1; TCRdb names TRBD1, which stays unverified in the absence of DNA. Germline V gives CDR1 LGHNA, CDR2 YNFKEQ. This CDR3 is built from 15 residues. CDR3 residues: CASSQDTGIVAEAFF.

The gene calls are TRBV7-8 and TRBJ2-7; lacking DNA, the TRBD2 call made by TCRdb goes unchecked. The CDR3 has 14 amino acids. Per the germline V gene, CDR1 is SGHVS and CDR2 is FQNEAQ. The chain's CDR3 is CASSLLAGGYEQYF.

V gene TRBV5-5 combines with J gene TRBJ2-1; TCRdb's assignment of TRBD2 cannot be checked, as there is no DNA. CDR1 is SGHKS, CDR2 YYEKEE, per germline (reference sequence). The CDR3 sequence is 15 residues long. CDR3 in amino acids: CASSLIAEVSGEQFF.

The chain employs TRBV12-3 or TRBV12-4 and TRBJ1-5. The CDR3 sequence is 13 residues long. The CDR3 region is CASSLGDNQPQHF.

The J gene is TRBJ2-7, the V gene TRBV20-1; the TRBD1 assignment by TCRdb is unverifiable without DNA. This CDR3 spans 14 amino acids. From germline, CDR1 is DFQATT and CDR2 SNEGSKA (reference sequence). The CDR3 here is CSAPVGQGRVEQYF.

The chain's CDR3 is CASSPPGFSYEQYF. The chain has TRBV28 and TRBJ2-7; TCRdb proposes TRBD1, but this gene call is untestable without DNA. This CDR3 contains 14 residues. Germline CDR1 is MDHEN and CDR2 is SYDVKM.

The gene calls are TRBV20-1 and TRBJ2-3; TCRdb calls TRBD2, which cannot be checked without DNA. This CDR3 spans 16 amino acids. Germline CDR1 reads DFQATT; CDR2 reads SNEGSKA (reference sequence). CDR3 sequence: CSARGLAGYGADTQYF.

The V gene is TRBV29-1, the J gene TRBJ2-2; as DNA is missing, the TRBD1 call by TCRdb cannot be tested. Germline V gene data show CDR1 as SQVTM and CDR2 as ANQGSEA. The CDR3 runs 15 residues. The CDR3 spells CGQGTGAPNTGELFF.

V gene TRBV12-3 or TRBV12-4 combines with J gene TRBJ2-7. The CDR3 spans 12 residues. CDR3 in amino acids: CASSTYRYEQYF.

The chain employs TRBV10-1 and TRBJ2-1; TCRdb names TRBD2, which stays unverified in the absence of DNA. This CDR3 has 12 residues. In germline, CDR1 is WNHNN, CDR2 SYGVQD (reference sequence). The CDR3 sequence: CARGTSGNEQFF.

The V gene is TRBV6-1, the J gene TRBJ2-3; TCRdb returns TRBD1, unconfirmable since there is no DNA. The CDR3 has 15 residues. Germline CDR1 is MNHNS and CDR2 is SASEGT. The CDR3 spells CASRDGTGNPDTQYF.

CDR3: CATSIRRNQPQHF. The chain recombines TRBV15 with TRBJ1-5. The CDR3 sequence is 13 residues long. Germline V gene lookup returns CDR1 LNHNV and CDR2 YYDKDF (reference sequence).

The chain employs TRBV6-5 and TRBJ2-1; checking the TCRdb D call of TRBD2 is not possible without DNA. CDR3 size: 16 residues. Germline loops: CDR1 MNHEY, CDR2 SVGAGI. The CDR3 sequence: CASRMGLTSSYNEQFF.

The chain recombines TRBV7-8 with TRBJ2-5; the TRBD1 assignment by TCRdb is unverifiable without DNA. The CDR3 runs 14 residues. CDR1 SGHVS and CDR2 FQNEAQ come from the germline V gene. CDR3 residues: CASSNRGLGETQYF.